The 7 T cell receptor beta chains below were found in one sample sequenced in a study of cytomegalovirus exposure and HLA in healthy donors. 13 Jbeta primers and 60 Vbeta primers were used for the PCR. Measured with immunoSEQ multiplex PCR; TCRdb has only the in-frame clones, and not every one. Among around 240,000 clones listed, more than 75% were seen once. The specimen sequenced was PBMCs. Every receptor here comes from a woman in her 40s in good health and CMV-seropositive.

The V call is TRBV25-1, the J call TRBJ1-1; D might be TRBD1 (6 bases). The CDR3 is 14 amino acids. Per the germline V gene, CDR1 is MGHDK and CDR2 is SYGVNS. V lost 6 bases and J 3 bases, leaving 14 bases between the germline ends. In DNA form, the CDR3 reads TGTGCCAGCAGCCCCGGGGGGCGGGACACTGAAGCTTTCTTT. It specifies CASSPGGRDTEAFF.

This clone turned up a few times. Other DNA sequences in this sample translate to the same CDR3. CDR3 region: CASSLGGSGANVLTF. CDR3 coding DNA: TGTGCCAGCAGCTTGGGGGGTTCTGGGGCCAACGTCCTGACTTTC. V and J are TRBV7-2 and TRBJ2-6, with TRBD2 as a possible D gene (6 bases). This CDR3 is built from 15 residues. Per germline, CDR1 SGHTA and CDR2 FQGNSA. Trimming took off 3 bases at V and 1 base at J, with 7 bases between the two ends.

This clone was observed a handful of times. This chain links TRBV6-5 with TRBJ1-1; D is unresolved. The CDR3 consists of 13 residues. Trimming left V 6 bases short and J 1 base short, with 9 bases between. Per germline, CDR1 MNHEY and CDR2 SVGAGI. CDR3 nucleotide sequence: TGTGCCAGCAGGGAAGGCGGGAACACTGAAGCTTTCTTT. It is translated as CASREGGNTEAFF.

CDR3 amino acids: CASSYSTGVKSYEQYF. CDR3 DNA: TGTGCCAGCAGTTACTCGACGGGGGTAAAGTCCTACGAGCAGTACTTC. This chain connects TRBV6-5 to TRBJ2-7, with D perhaps matching TRBD2 (6 bases). Per the germline V gene, CDR1 is MNHEY and CDR2 is SVGAGI. CDR3 length: 16 residues. V shed 0 bases and J shed 1 base, with 13 bases lying between them.

The J gene is TRBJ2-5, the V gene TRBV5-4; D call uncertain. From germline, CDR1 is SGHNT and CDR2 YYREEE (reference sequence). This CDR3 has 12 residues. Trimming left V 3 bases short and J 2 bases short, with 5 bases between. The CDR3 sequence: CASSYSQETQYF. CDR3 in DNA: TGTGCCAGCAGCTACAGTCAAGAGACCCAGTACTTC.

The rearrangement uses TRBV27 and TRBJ1-5, with TRBD1 matching 7 bases. The CDR3 extends over 16 amino acids. Germline lookup yields CDR1 MNHEY and CDR2 SMNVEV (reference sequence). The V and J ends lost 4 bases and 6 bases, in that order; junction bases with no gene match: 12. CDR3 amino acids: CASSSSTTGTSQPQHF. In nucleotides, the CDR3 is TGTGCCAGCAGTTCGTCAACGACAGGGACCAGTCAGCCCCAGCATTTT.

A few counts support this clone. V usage is TRBV7-9 and J usage is TRBJ1-3; D gene ambiguous. CDR1 is SEHNR, CDR2 FQNEAQ, per germline (reference sequence). The CDR3 has 15 amino acids. Trimming left V 1 base short and J 2 bases short, with 9 bases between. The CDR3 bases are TGTGCCAGCAGCTTAGGGGCCTATACTGGAAACACCATATATTTT. This gives the protein CASSLGAYTGNTIYF.